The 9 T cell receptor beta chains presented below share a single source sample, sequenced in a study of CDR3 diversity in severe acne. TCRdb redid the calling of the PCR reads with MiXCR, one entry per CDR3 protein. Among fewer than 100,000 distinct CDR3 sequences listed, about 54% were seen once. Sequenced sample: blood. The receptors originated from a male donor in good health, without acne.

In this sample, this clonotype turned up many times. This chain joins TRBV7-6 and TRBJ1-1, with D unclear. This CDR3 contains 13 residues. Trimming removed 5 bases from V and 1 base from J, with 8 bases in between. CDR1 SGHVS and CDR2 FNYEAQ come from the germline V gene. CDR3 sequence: CASSRGPNTEAFF. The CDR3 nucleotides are TGTGCCAGCAGCCGAGGACCGAACACTGAAGCTTTCTTT.

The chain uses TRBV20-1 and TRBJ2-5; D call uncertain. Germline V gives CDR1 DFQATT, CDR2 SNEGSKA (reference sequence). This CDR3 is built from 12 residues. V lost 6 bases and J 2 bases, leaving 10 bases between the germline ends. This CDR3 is CSAPGGQETQYF. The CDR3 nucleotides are TGCAGTGCCCCGGGTGGTCAAGAGACCCAGTACTTC.

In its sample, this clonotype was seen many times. The CDR3 reads CASSIDSPSIWNSPLHF. The DNA for the CDR3 is TGTGCCAGTAGTATAGATTCCCCATCCATATGGAATTCACCCCTCCACTTT. The rearrangement uses TRBV19 and TRBJ1-6; D is uncertain. CDR1 is LNHDA and CDR2 is SQIVND in the germline V gene (reference sequence). The CDR3 has 17 amino acids. Trimming took 0 bases from V and 7 from J, leaving 16 bases between them.

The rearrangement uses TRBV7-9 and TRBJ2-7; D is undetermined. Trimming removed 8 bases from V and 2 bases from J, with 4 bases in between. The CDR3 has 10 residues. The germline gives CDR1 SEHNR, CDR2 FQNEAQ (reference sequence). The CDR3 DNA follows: TGTGCCAGCGCCACCTACGAGCAGTACTTC. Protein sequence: CASATYEQYF.

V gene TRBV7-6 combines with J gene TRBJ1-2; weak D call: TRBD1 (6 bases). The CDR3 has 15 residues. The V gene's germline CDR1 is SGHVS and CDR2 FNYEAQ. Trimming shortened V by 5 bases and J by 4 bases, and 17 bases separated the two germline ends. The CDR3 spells CASSNATGPLYGYTF. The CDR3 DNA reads TGTGCCAGCAGCAACGCGACAGGTCCCCTCTATGGCTACACCTTC.

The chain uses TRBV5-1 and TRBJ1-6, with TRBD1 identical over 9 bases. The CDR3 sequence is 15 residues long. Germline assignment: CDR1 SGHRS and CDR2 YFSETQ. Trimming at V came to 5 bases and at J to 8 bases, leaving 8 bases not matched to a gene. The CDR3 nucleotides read TGCGCCAGCAGTAGGACCGGGACAGGGCATTCACCCCTCCACTTT. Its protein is CASSRTGTGHSPLHF.

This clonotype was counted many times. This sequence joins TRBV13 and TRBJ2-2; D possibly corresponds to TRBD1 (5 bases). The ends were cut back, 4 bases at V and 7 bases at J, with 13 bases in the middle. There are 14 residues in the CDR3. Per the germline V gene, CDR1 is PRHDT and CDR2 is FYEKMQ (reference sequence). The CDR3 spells CASSYSWGGGELFF. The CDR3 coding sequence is TGTGCCAGCAGCTACTCATGGGGCGGCGGGGAGCTGTTTTTT. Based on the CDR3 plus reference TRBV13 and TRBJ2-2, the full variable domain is AAGVIQSPRHLIKEKRETATLKCYPIPRHDTVYWYQQGPGQDPQFLISFYEKMQSDKGSIPDRFSAQQFSDYHSELNMSSLELGDSALYFCASSYSWGGGELFFGEGSRLTVL.

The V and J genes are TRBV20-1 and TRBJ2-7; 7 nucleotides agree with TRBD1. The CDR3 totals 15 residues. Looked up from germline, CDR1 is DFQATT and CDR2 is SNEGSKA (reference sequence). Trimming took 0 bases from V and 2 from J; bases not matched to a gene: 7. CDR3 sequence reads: CSARDPGQSAYEQYF. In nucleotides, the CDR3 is TGCAGTGCTAGAGATCCGGGACAGAGCGCCTACGAGCAGTACTTC.

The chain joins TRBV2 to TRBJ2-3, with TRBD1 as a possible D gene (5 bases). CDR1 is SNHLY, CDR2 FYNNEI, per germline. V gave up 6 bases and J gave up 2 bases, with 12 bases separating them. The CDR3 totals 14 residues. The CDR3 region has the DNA TGTGCCAGCAGCCAAGTGGGGCCCACAGATACGCAGTATTTT. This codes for CASSQVGPTDTQYF.